A selection of T cell receptor beta chains follows, all from one sample in a study of technical replicates of blood from several donors. Repertoires were generated with immunoSEQ multiplex PCR, while TCRdb's copy carries only in-frame clones and drops some. The table records some 100,000 clones, 96% of them present only once. The sequenced material came from T cells isolated from PBMCs. Receptors were obtained from a human donor in good health. Each CDR3 is given with its conserved first and last residue. The order of the fields is V gene, CDR3 protein.

v_gene: TRBV5-1; CDR3aa: CASSWGDGGNEQFF
v_gene: TRBV7-3; CDR3aa: CASSLATEYEQYF
v_gene: TRBV18; CDR3aa: CASSPPGQGAETGNTIYF
v_gene: TRBV5-6; CDR3aa: CASSVGTSGLWETQYF
v_gene: TRBV23-1; CDR3aa: CASSQSGRSLSKNIQYF
v_gene: TRBV5-4; CDR3aa: CASSSILGRGYEQYF
v_gene: TRBV29-1; CDR3aa: CSVGGIGNTIYF
v_gene: TRBV5-6; CDR3aa: CASSLQGGWTDTQYF
v_gene: TRBV11-3; CDR3aa: CASSLGAENTEAFF
v_gene: TRBV29-1; CDR3aa: CSVHGLAGSYEQYF
v_gene: TRBV5-1; CDR3aa: CASSLISGGGKGELFF
v_gene: TRBV5-4; CDR3aa: CASSLQGVNQPQHF
v_gene: TRBV5-1; CDR3aa: CASSREGQSYEQYF
v_gene: TRBV2; CDR3aa: CASSERMASSPAEQFF
v_gene: TRBV19; CDR3aa: CASSIGKRGTKTKNNEQFF
v_gene: TRBV10-3; CDR3aa: CAISGTGETQYF
v_gene: TRBV7-3; CDR3aa: CASSLTSSSDTQYF
v_gene: TRBV14; CDR3aa: CASSHSAETQYF
v_gene: TRBV6-1; CDR3aa: CASRTDYLYNEQFF
v_gene: TRBV27; CDR3aa: CASSSTGGGLETQYF
v_gene: TRBV27; CDR3aa: CASRRLTSGDYEQYF
v_gene: TRBV15; CDR3aa: CATIGEAFF
v_gene: TRBV28; CDR3aa: CASSLPGYANEKLFF
v_gene: TRBV5-1; CDR3aa: CASSSGTSGASWNEQFF
v_gene: TRBV2; CDR3aa: CASSEALRYGEEKLFF
v_gene: TRBV19; CDR3aa: CASSKRWGWGEAQYF
v_gene: TRBV9; CDR3aa: CASSSFRTSGNTIYF
v_gene: TRBV11-1; CDR3aa: CASSLRPSGGPGEQYF
v_gene: TRBV11-1; CDR3aa: CASSLGTWDTNTGELFF
v_gene: TRBV6-1; CDR3aa: CASSEFQRGYTF
v_gene: TRBV7-2; CDR3aa: CASSHNRGAYEQYF
v_gene: TRBV7-9; CDR3aa: CASSLSVGGRETQYF
v_gene: TRBV5-5; CDR3aa: CASSARAGGTEAFF
v_gene: TRBV4-1; CDR3aa: CASSQYLAGFQTGELFF
v_gene: TRBV7-9; CDR3aa: CASSSRTGGETQYF
v_gene: TRBV18; CDR3aa: CASSPGTGGNEQFF
v_gene: TRBV28; CDR3aa: CASSLFSNTEAFF
v_gene: TRBV29-1; CDR3aa: CSVEGISGDPYNEQFF
v_gene: TRBV27; CDR3aa: CASSLSGGAPIYF
v_gene: TRBV29-1; CDR3aa: CSVEDINRAGADTQYF
v_gene: TRBV19; CDR3aa: CASNIGQGAPGELFF
v_gene: TRBV28; CDR3aa: CASTSRRWAGLQETQYF
v_gene: TRBV7-9; CDR3aa: CASSRGETQYF
v_gene: TRBV28; CDR3aa: CASNKGQTQETQYF
v_gene: TRBV7-9; CDR3aa: CASSKDRVNTEAFF
v_gene: TRBV12-5; CDR3aa: CASGFYYQPQHF
v_gene: TRBV4-1; CDR3aa: CASSQTGGRKYF
v_gene: TRBV28; CDR3aa: CASRTTGSSYEQYF
v_gene: TRBV4-2; CDR3aa: CASSQEGARSDTDTQYF
v_gene: TRBV5-1; CDR3aa: CASSLEGLAGNEQFF
v_gene: TRBV19; CDR3aa: CASSPIDRGISDTQYF